The 27 T cell receptor beta chains reported below all come from one sample, sequenced in a study of response to subunit inactivated influenza vaccine. MiXCR, run by TCRdb on the RT-PCR reads, gives a single entry per CDR3 protein. Among roughly 700,000 distinct CDR3 sequences listed, around 14% were seen once. Sequences were derived from PBMCs from blood, sampled 14 to 15 days before vaccination. Receptors originate from a man over 45 who received an inactivated influenza vaccine.

The rearrangement joins TRBV12-3 or TRBV12-4 to TRBJ2-5; TRBD1 matches 9 bases. The junction had 7 bases not matched to a gene; V was cut back by 5 bases and J by 3 bases. CDR3 size: 15 residues. CDR3 DNA sequence: TGTGCCAGCAGTAAACAGGGGGCGCGGGAAGAGACCCAGTACTTC. Its translation is CASSKQGAREETQYF.

Only a few counts were recorded for this clonotype. The rearrangement uses TRBV25-1 and TRBJ2-7; D tentatively fits TRBD1 or TRBD2 (6 bases each). This CDR3 region has 14 residues. The germline V gene has CDR1 MGHDK and CDR2 SYGVNS. V was trimmed by 1 base and J by 4 bases, leaving 11 bases between them. The DNA of the CDR3 is TGTGCCAGCAGTGAATTGGGGGGCACGTACGAGCAGTACTTC. Protein sequence: CASSELGGTYEQYF.

The V call is TRBV20-1, the J call TRBJ2-3, with TRBD1 matching over 8 bases. The length of the CDR3 is 16 residues. Germline V lookup: CDR1 DFQATT, CDR2 SNEGSKA (reference sequence). V shed 3 bases, J shed 2 bases, and the junction held 10 bases outside the gene matches. The CDR3 DNA reads as TGCAGTGCTAGTAGACAGGGGTTCGGGATCACAGATACGCAGTATTTT. Residues: CSASRQGFGITDTQYF.

The chain combines TRBV4-1 with TRBJ1-5, with D perhaps matching TRBD1 (5 bases). V lost 3 bases to trimming and J lost 5 bases, with 17 bases between them. This CDR3 spans 16 amino acids. Looked up from germline, CDR1 is MGHRA and CDR2 is YSYEKL. CDR3: CASSQGPGTSHQPQHF. CDR3 sequence (DNA): TGCGCCAGCAGCCAGGGACCCGGGACCAGCCATCAGCCCCAGCATTTT.

This rearrangement joins TRBV4-2 to TRBJ2-1, with 9 bases matching TRBD2. This CDR3 has 16 amino acids. V gave up 6 bases and J gave up 2 bases; unmatched junction bases: 8. Germline CDR1 reads LGHNA; CDR2 reads YNFKEQ. In nucleotides, the CDR3 is TGTGCCAGCAGTCCAGAGCCTAGCGGGACCTACAATGAGCAGTTCTTC. This codes for CASSPEPSGTYNEQFF.

This clonotype has just a few counts. J is TRBJ1-2 and V is TRBV5-5, with D maybe TRBD1 (5 bases). Germline V gives CDR1 SGHKS, CDR2 YYEKEE (reference sequence). Deletions cut 1 base from V and 8 bases from J, with 12 bases between. This CDR3 comprises 13 residues. CDR3 coding DNA: TGTGCCAGCAGCTTGTCAGGGACTAGAGGCTACACCTTC. This gives the protein CASSLSGTRGYTF.

This clonotype was picked up a small number of times. The chain recombines TRBV2 with TRBJ1-6; perhaps TRBD1 as D (6 bases). This CDR3 spans 12 amino acids. The germline V gene has CDR1 SNHLY and CDR2 FYNNEI. V shed 11 bases and J shed 8 bases, with 13 bases lying between them. CDR3 coding DNA: TGTGCCGGTGGATACAGGGATTCACCCCTCCACTTT. This translates into CAGGYRDSPLHF. Together with reference TRBV2 and TRBJ1-6, the CDR3 gives the full variable domain: EPEVTQTPSHQVTQMGQEVILRCVPISNHLYFYWYRQILGQKVEFLVSFYNNEISEKSEIFDDQFSVERPDGSNFTLKIRSTKLEDSAMYFCAGGYRDSPLHFGNGTRLTVT.

This clonotype was observed a few times. The chain links TRBV6-5 to TRBJ2-5; the match to TRBD2 covers 10 bases. The junction had 5 bases not matched to a gene; V was cut back by 6 bases and J by 1 base. CDR1 is MNHEY, CDR2 SVGAGI, per germline. The CDR3 length is 15 residues. The CDR3 here is CASSYSGGLQETQYF. As DNA, the CDR3 is TGTGCCAGCAGCTATAGCGGGGGGCTCCAAGAGACCCAGTACTTC.

The gene calls are TRBV6-1 and TRBJ2-7, with D perhaps being TRBD1 or TRBD2 (6 bases each). Germline CDR1 and CDR2: MNHNS and SASEGT. This CDR3 spans 14 amino acids. With 3 bases removed from V and 7 bases from J, the gap between germline ends came to 16 bases. This CDR3 reads CASSDGGLRGEQYF. The DNA for the CDR3 is TGTGCCAGCAGTGACGGGGGACTGAGGGGGGAGCAGTACTTC.

This clonotype was picked up many times. The chain combines TRBV20-1 with TRBJ2-1, with D tentatively TRBD1 (6 bases). This CDR3 spans 12 amino acids. Looked up from germline, CDR1 is DFQATT and CDR2 is SNEGSKA (reference sequence). Trimming stripped 3 bases from V and 4 bases from J, with 7 bases between. CDR3 in amino acids: CSARDSYNEQFF. CDR3 in DNA: TGCAGTGCTAGGGACAGTTACAATGAGCAGTTCTTC.

The rearrangement links TRBV30 to TRBJ1-2; perhaps TRBD1 as D (6 bases). Germline lookup yields CDR1 GTSNPN and CDR2 SVGIG (reference sequence). The CDR3 extends over 15 amino acids. Deletions cut 1 base from V and 5 bases from J, with 17 bases between. The CDR3 is CAWSEDLRGLYGYTF. The DNA for the CDR3 is TGTGCCTGGAGTGAAGATCTCAGGGGATTATATGGCTACACCTTC.

This clonotype was detected a few times. V and J are TRBV20-1 and TRBJ1-5; D is undetermined. V was cut by 3 bases and J by 2 bases, with 5 bases left in between. Germline V gene data show CDR1 as DFQATT and CDR2 as SNEGSKA (reference sequence). The CDR3 covers 12 residues. CDR3 DNA sequence: TGCAGTGCTAGTGTACGCAATCAGCCCCAGCATTTT. It codes for CSASVRNQPQHF.

This clonotype was seen only a few times. The rearrangement joins TRBV5-1 to TRBJ2-3; 10 nucleotides agree with TRBD2. Per the germline V gene, CDR1 is SGHRS and CDR2 is YFSETQ. The CDR3 has 15 amino acids. Losses at the gene ends were 5 bases for V and 0 bases for J; bases not matched to a gene: 3. The CDR3 region has the DNA TGCGCCAGCAGACTGACTAGCGGGAGCACAGATACGCAGTATTTT. Its protein product is CASRLTSGSTDTQYF.

This clonotype was detected ten times or more. This sequence joins TRBV5-1 and TRBJ1-5; D gene ambiguous. The germline V and J ends were trimmed by 5 bases and 2 bases, with 11 bases remaining between them. The CDR3 consists of 14 residues. Germline CDR1 is SGHRS and CDR2 is YFSETQ. DNA for the CDR3: TGCGCCAGCAGACCGGGTGTAGGCAATCAGCCCCAGCATTTT. The encoded protein is CASRPGVGNQPQHF.

The gene calls are TRBV28 and TRBJ2-1, with 9 bases that match TRBD2. Trimming took 4 bases from V and 10 from J; bases not matched to a gene: 11. There are 15 residues in the CDR3. The V gene's germline CDR1 is MDHEN and CDR2 SYDVKM. The CDR3 here is CASSSAGGPVNEQFF. The CDR3 DNA is TGTGCCAGCAGTTCAGCGGGGGGTCCGGTCAACGAGCAGTTCTTC.

CDR3: CATSDSGIDTQYF. The CDR3 DNA follows: TGTGCCACCAGTGATTCGGGAATAGATACGCAGTATTTT. The rearrangement uses TRBV24-1 and TRBJ2-3; D may be TRBD2 (5 bases). This CDR3 comprises 13 residues. V was trimmed by 2 bases and J by 5 bases, leaving 7 bases between them. Germline V gene data show CDR1 as KGHDR and CDR2 as SFDVKD.

This clonotype was seen a single time. The CDR3 is CASSFEGGPHNEQFF. Here the CDR3 DNA reads TGTGCCAGCAGCTTTGAGGGGGGGCCGCACAATGAGCAGTTCTTC. The V gene is TRBV5-8, the J gene TRBJ2-1; D is possibly TRBD2 (7 bases). Germline-derived CDR1 and CDR2 are SGHTS and YDEGEE. The CDR3 length is 15 residues. V was clipped by 2 bases and J by 5 bases, with 14 bases between them. Using reference TRBV5-8 and TRBJ2-1 for the parts outside the CDR3, the full variable domain is EAGVTQSPTHLIKTRGQQATLRCSPISGHTSVYWYQQALGLGLQFLLWYDEGEERNRGNFPPRFSGRQFPNYSSELNVNALELEDSALYLCASSFEGGPHNEQFFGPGTRLTVL.

The chain links TRBV5-5 to TRBJ1-2; 8 bases fit TRBD1. This CDR3 is 15 amino acids long. Germline CDR1 is SGHKS and CDR2 is YYEKEE (reference sequence). J lost 3 bases, V lost 0 bases, and 4 bases had no gene match. CDR3 bases: TGTGCCAGCAGCTTGGAGCCGACAGGGGACTATGGCTACACCTTC. This sequence encodes CASSLEPTGDYGYTF.

The chain combines TRBV2 with TRBJ1-3, with no clear D. The ends were cut back, 3 bases at V and 2 bases at J, with 8 bases in the middle. The length of the CDR3 is 14 residues. Germline CDR1 is SNHLY and CDR2 is FYNNEI. The CDR3 loop is CASSDRLAGNTIYF. The CDR3 nucleotides read TGTGCCAGCAGTGATCGGCTGGCTGGAAACACCATATATTTT.

The chain couples TRBV4-2 to TRBJ2-1, with 9 bases identical to TRBD2. Germline CDR1 and CDR2: LGHNA and YNFKEQ. This CDR3 has 17 amino acids. Trimming took 5 bases from V and 0 from J; bases not matched to a gene: 8. The CDR3 region has the DNA TGTGCCAGCAGCACCGCCGGGACTAGCAACTCCTACAATGAGCAGTTCTTC. Translated: CASSTAGTSNSYNEQFF.

V gene TRBV18 combines with J gene TRBJ1-1, with D unclear. Looked up from germline, CDR1 is KGHSH and CDR2 is LQKENI. CDR3 length: 14 amino acids. Trimming left V 2 bases short and J 1 base short, with 8 bases between. CDR3 sequence reads: CASSPGNRNTEAFF. Here the CDR3 DNA reads TGTGCCAGCTCACCAGGGAACAGGAACACTGAAGCTTTCTTT.

The rearrangement links TRBV20-1 to TRBJ2-7, with 7 bases matching TRBD2. The CDR3 spans 13 residues. Germline V lookup: CDR1 DFQATT, CDR2 SNEGSKA (reference sequence). After removal of 3 bases from V and 3 bases from J, the junction contained 5 bases not matched to a gene. CDR3 sequence reads: CSASRLANYEQYF. The CDR3 DNA follows: TGCAGTGCTAGTAGACTAGCTAACTACGAGCAGTACTTC.

V and J are TRBV20-1 and TRBJ2-7; no firm D call. There are 16 residues in the CDR3. CDR1 and CDR2 from the germline V gene are DFQATT and SNEGSKA (reference sequence). Trimming stripped 4 bases from V and 5 bases from J, with 24 bases between. CDR3 DNA: TGCAGTGCTACCTCCGTCGGCGGTGGCGCGTATCACGAGCAGTACTTC. Residues: CSATSVGGGAYHEQYF.

This clonotype came up a few times. The CDR3: CSARVIGGKSPDTQYF. The CDR3 DNA reads as TGCAGTGCTAGAGTAATTGGGGGGAAGTCCCCAGATACGCAGTATTTT. The chain recombines TRBV20-1 with TRBJ2-3, with D perhaps TRBD2 (6 bases). Germline CDR1 DFQATT, CDR2 SNEGSKA (reference sequence). Trimming removed 1 base at V and 4 bases at J, with 18 bases between. This CDR3 is built from 16 residues.

This clonotype was observed many times. The chain employs TRBV6-1 and TRBJ2-2; D remains ambiguous. Germline V gene data show CDR1 as MNHNS and CDR2 as SASEGT. The CDR3 is 15 residues long. V lost 4 bases to trimming and J lost 14 bases, with 23 bases between them. CDR3 loop: CASSGRTPGPRVLFF. The CDR3, as DNA: TGTGCCAGCAGTGGACGAACTCCGGGCCCCCGGGTACTGTTTTTT.

The chain carries TRBV6-1 and TRBJ2-7, with a tentative D call TRBD1 (6 bases). This CDR3 comprises 13 residues. Looked up from germline, CDR1 is MNHNS and CDR2 is SASEGT. Trimming took 2 bases from V and 6 from J, leaving 11 bases between them. The CDR3, as DNA: TGTGCCAGCAGTGAATGGGGGCAGGGCGAGCAGTACTTC. The encoded protein is CASSEWGQGEQYF.

This clonotype has at least ten counts. A junction end diverges from the germline sequence, so it may reflect a read error. This chain connects TRBV5-1 to TRBJ2-1; no reliable D call. Germline V gene lookup returns CDR1 SGHRS and CDR2 YFSETQ. The CDR3 totals 13 residues. CDR3 sequence: CASSLGPINEQFF. The CDR3 DNA reads as TGCGCCAGCAGTTTGGGCCCTATTAATGAGCAGTTCTTC.